The entry that follows covers one T cell receptor (beta chain) sequence. Its cognate antigen is unknown. UMIs and a universal primer site were added when TCR cDNA was made by 5'RACE template switching. TCRdb passed the 5' RACE reads through MiXCR, listing each CDR3 protein once. The sample carries about 170,000 distinct CDR3 sequences, approximately 11% recorded once. This CDR3 has 13 amino acids. CDR1 and CDR2 from the germline V gene are LGHDT and YNNKEL (reference sequence). V was cut by 4 bases and J by 5 bases, with 8 bases left in between. This entry comes from a study of T cells after yellow fever vaccination. Study-level results: Clonotypes found in both CD4 and CD8 compartments made up a small share.

The chain employs TRBV3-1 and TRBJ2-2; D gene unclear. Source: CD8+ T cells sorted from PBMCs, taken 15 days after the yellow fever booster vaccination. The sequence derives from a young man who received the YFV17D yellow fever vaccine. CDR3 residues: CASSPIETGELFF. The CDR3 coding sequence is TGTGCCAGCAGCCCTATTGAAACCGGGGAGCTGTTTTTT. Full variable domain (outside the CDR3, taken from reference TRBV3-1 and TRBJ2-2): DTAVSQTPKYLVTQMGNDKSIKCEQNLGHDTMYWYKQDSKKFLKIMFSYNNKELIINETVPNRFSPKSPDKAHLNLHINSLELGDSAVYFCASSPIETGELFFGEGSRLTVL.